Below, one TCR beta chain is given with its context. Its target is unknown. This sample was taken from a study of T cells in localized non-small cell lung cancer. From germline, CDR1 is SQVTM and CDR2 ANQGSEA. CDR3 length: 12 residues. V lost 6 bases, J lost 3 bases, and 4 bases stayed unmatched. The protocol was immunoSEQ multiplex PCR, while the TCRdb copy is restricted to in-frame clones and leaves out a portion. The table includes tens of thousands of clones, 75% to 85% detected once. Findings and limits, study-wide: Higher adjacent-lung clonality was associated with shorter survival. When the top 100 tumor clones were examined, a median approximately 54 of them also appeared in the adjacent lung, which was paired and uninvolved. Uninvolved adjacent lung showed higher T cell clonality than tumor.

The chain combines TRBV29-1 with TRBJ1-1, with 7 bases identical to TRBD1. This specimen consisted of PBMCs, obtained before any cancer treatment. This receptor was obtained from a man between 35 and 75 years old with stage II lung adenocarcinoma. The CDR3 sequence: CSVRQGYTEAFF. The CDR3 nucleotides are TGCAGCGTAAGACAGGGCTACACTGAAGCTTTCTTT.